The 5 T cell receptor beta chains presented below share a single source sample, sequenced in a study of lymphopenia after photon versus proton radiotherapy. Method: immunoSEQ multiplex PCR; TCRdb's copy keeps in-frame clones and lacks some. Among about 33,000 clones listed, 75% to 90% were seen once. Specimen: peripheral blood, collected from a patient treated with photon-based radiotherapy. The receptors here all came from a woman between 45 and 60 years old with pancreatic cancer.

V usage is TRBV5-1 and J usage is TRBJ2-1; 7 bases are shared with TRBD1. This CDR3 contains 15 residues. The ends lost 0 bases at V and 5 bases at J; junction bases unmatched: 5. CDR1 and CDR2 from the germline V gene are SGHRS and YFSETQ. The CDR3 sequence: CASSLVAGGNNEQFF. In DNA, the CDR3 is TGCGCCAGCAGCTTGGTAGCAGGGGGAAACAATGAGCAGTTCTTC.

This sequence joins TRBV5-5 and TRBJ1-4; no reliable D call. The V end was cut by 0 bases, the J end by 2 bases, with 11 bases between. This CDR3 region has 16 residues. Germline V gives CDR1 SGHKS, CDR2 YYEKEE (reference sequence). The DNA of the CDR3 is TGTGCCAGCAGCTTGGCGCGAAGTAGGACTAATGAAAAACTGTTTTTT. Translation: CASSLARSRTNEKLFF.

This chain connects TRBV7-9 to TRBJ2-4; D gene ambiguous. The germline V and J ends were trimmed by 2 bases and 7 bases, with 18 bases remaining between them. The CDR3 sequence is 16 residues long. Germline V gene lookup returns CDR1 SEHNR and CDR2 FQNEAQ (reference sequence). CDR3 in DNA: TGTGCCAGCAGCTTATTGGATCCTAAGTGGTCGAACATTCAGTACTTC. Its protein product is CASSLLDPKWSNIQYF.

The chain employs TRBV28 and TRBJ2-5, with 13 bases that match TRBD2. CDR3 size: 16 residues. The V and J ends lost 5 bases and 6 bases, in that order; junction bases with no gene match: 9. Per the germline V gene, CDR1 is MDHEN and CDR2 is SYDVKM. The CDR3 sequence: CASSPQLAGGTKTQYF. CDR3 nucleotide sequence: TGTGCCAGCAGTCCCCAACTAGCGGGAGGGACGAAGACCCAGTACTTC.

This clone was recorded once. The rearrangement joins TRBV11-2 to TRBJ2-3; D possibly corresponds to TRBD2 (7 bases). The CDR3 consists of 16 residues. Trimming took 4 bases from V and 2 from J, leaving 16 bases between them. Germline V gene data show CDR1 as SGHAT and CDR2 as FQNNGV. The CDR3 DNA is TGTGCCAGCAGCTCGGGGGGCGGAGTGAACACAGATACGCAGTATTTT. It translates to CASSSGGGVNTDTQYF.